The sequence of this T cell receptor (beta chain) was determined in a study of shared clonotypes between healthy human individuals. Germline V gives CDR1 MDHEN, CDR2 SYDVKM. This CDR3 region has 12 residues. Trimming removed 6 bases from V and 4 bases from J; junction bases left unmatched: 3. Every donor, a Caucasian adult, lived in Nashville, Tennessee. Turning to this clone: In the same sample, other DNA sequences code for this CDR3.

Repertoires were generated with immunoSEQ multiplex PCR, while TCRdb's copy carries only in-frame clones and drops some. The sample lists about 640,000 clones; 72% were seen once. The genes are TRBV28 and TRBJ2-7; 7 nucleotides align to TRBD1. Material for sequencing was memory CD4+ T cells sorted from blood. Documented subset: CD45RA-negative fraction. The clonotype originates from a woman in her 30s in good health. The CDR3: CASRGQTYEQYF. CDR3 nucleotide sequence: TGTGCCAGCAGGGGACAGACATACGAGCAGTACTTC.